The TCR beta chain under discussion was sequenced for a study of shared clonotypes between healthy human individuals. Study outcomes and limitations: The generation probabilities recorded for non-shared clonotypes fell below those of clonotypes shared by all four donors. Four donors held around 5% of naive CD4 clonotypes in common. Memory subsets generally showed smaller estimated richness than naive subsets did.

The assay used deep level. TCRdb's table, derived via immunoSEQ multiplex PCR, lists solely in-frame clones and lacks some. Among a few hundred thousand clones listed, about 74% were seen once. This clone was recorded a few times. Its target is not known. Trimming removed 4 bases at V and 0 bases at J, with 9 bases between. This CDR3 is 14 amino acids long. Germline V gene data show CDR1 as SGHRS and CDR2 as YFSETQ. The sample consisted of memory CD4+ T cells sorted from blood. Described subset: CD45RA-negative fraction. This sequence originates from a young man in good health. J is TRBJ2-3 and V is TRBV5-1, with D perhaps matching TRBD1 (6 bases). CDR3 coding DNA: TGCGCCAGCAGCCAGGACAGAAGCACAGATACGCAGTATTTT. It yields the protein CASSQDRSTDTQYF.